The 8 T cell receptor beta chains given below trace back to one sample, sequenced in a study of beta chain features in type 1 diabetes. The study, taken as a whole, reports: Moderate but significant shortening of TCRB CDR3s was recorded in all four CD4+ subsets from Type 1 diabetes patients.

Reverse transcribing all isolated RNA meant expressed TCRB transcripts were sequenced. Measured with immunoSEQ multiplex PCR; TCRdb has only the in-frame clones, and not every one. The sample shows about 340,000 clones, roughly 13% of them seen only once. Antigen specificity for these receptors is unknown. The sequencing sample was made of naive CD4+ T cells from blood. These receptors were obtained from a woman between 18 and 30 years old with type 1 diabetes.

The chain uses TRBV7-2 and TRBJ2-1, with TRBD1 as a possible D gene (6 bases). V was shortened by 2 bases and J by 8 bases, with 10 bases between the two germline ends. The CDR3 contains 13 residues. Per germline, CDR1 SGHTA and CDR2 FQGNSA. The CDR3 loop reads CASSLQGWDEQFF. CDR3 sequence (DNA): TGTGCCAGCAGCTTACAGGGGTGGGATGAGCAGTTCTTC.

The V and J genes are TRBV5-4 and TRBJ1-2; 10 positions agree with TRBD1. Germline V lookup: CDR1 SGHNT, CDR2 YYREEE (reference sequence). Unmatched junction bases numbered 7, after V lost 1 base and J lost 7 bases. This CDR3 contains 15 residues. The CDR3 region is CASSLPGQGGSGYTF. In nucleotides, the CDR3 is TGTGCCAGCAGCTTGCCAGGACAGGGGGGCTCTGGCTACACCTTC.

This clone was detected only a few times. This chain connects TRBV11-3 to TRBJ1-1; weak D call: TRBD1 (5 bases). Germline assignment: CDR1 SGHNT and CDR2 YENEEA. V was clipped by 3 bases and J by 5 bases, with 10 bases between them. CDR3 length equals 13 residues. Here the CDR3 DNA reads TGTGCCAGCAGCTTCCGGGGGAATACTGAAGCTTTCTTT. Amino acids: CASSFRGNTEAFF.

The V and J genes are TRBV7-2 and TRBJ1-2; weak D call: TRBD1 (5 bases). CDR1 and CDR2 (germline): SGHTA, FQGNSA. The CDR3 totals 14 residues. V was clipped by 7 bases and J by 4 bases, with 16 bases between them. CDR3 coding DNA: TGTGCCAGCACCCCGGGAGGGGAGGGCTATGGCTACACCTTC. It codes for CASTPGGEGYGYTF.

The chain has TRBV7-2 and TRBJ2-4, with TRBD2 as a possible D gene (7 bases). Germline CDR1 is SGHTA and CDR2 is FQGNSA. This CDR3 comprises 14 residues. Trimming left V 1 base short and J 8 bases short, with 12 bases between. The CDR3 sequence is CASSLEGGGYIQYF. CDR3 coding DNA: TGTGCCAGCAGCTTAGAGGGCGGGGGCTACATTCAGTACTTC.

Ten or more counts support this clone. The V call is TRBV4-3, the J call TRBJ2-1; D gene unclear. Germline V gene data show CDR1 as LGHNA and CDR2 as YSLEER. V was trimmed by 6 bases and J by 12 bases, leaving 12 bases between them. The CDR3 totals 11 residues. The CDR3 sequence: CASSPAAGQFF. CDR3 sequence (DNA): TGCGCCAGCAGTCCCGCGGCTGGGCAGTTCTTC.

CDR3 residues: CASSFPFSSTDTQYF. For the CDR3, the DNA is TGTGCCAGCAGTTTCCCCTTCTCTAGCACAGATACGCAGTATTTT. The chain employs TRBV27 and TRBJ2-3; D gene ambiguous. Trimming cost V 3 bases and J 0 bases, with 10 bases left between them. The CDR3 is made up of 15 amino acids. CDR1 and CDR2 (germline): MNHEY, SMNVEV (reference sequence).

This chain joins TRBV29-1 and TRBJ2-1; D is possibly TRBD2 (5 bases). Germline V gene lookup returns CDR1 SQVTM and CDR2 ANQGSEA. V dropped 7 bases and J dropped 3 bases, with 22 bases sitting between them. This CDR3 is 16 amino acids long. The CDR3: CSGGLREIADYNEQFF. The CDR3 nucleotides read TGCAGCGGGGGTCTCCGGGAAATTGCGGACTACAATGAGCAGTTCTTC.